This TCR beta chain was retrieved from a study of T cells after yellow fever vaccination. In the study overall: Fractions containing few cells were prepared with SMART-Seq v4 Ultra Low Input.

This clonotype has a handful of counts. TCRdb used MiXCR to reprocess the 5' RACE reads, holding one entry per CDR3 protein. The top ten hold more than 15% of the sample, which has hundreds of thousands of distinct CDR3 sequences, approximately 9% seen once. The germline V gene has CDR1 MNHEY and CDR2 SVGAGI. The CDR3 is made up of 16 amino acids. V was pared by 6 bases and J by 5 bases, with 8 bases of the junction left unmatched. This receptor was identified in a man between 18 and 29 years old who received the YFV17D yellow fever vaccine. The gene calls are TRBV6-5 and TRBJ2-5, with 14 bases that match TRBD2. The material sequenced was PBMCs, taken on the day of the first yellow fever vaccination. The CDR3 loop reads CASSLRLAGGPETQYF. Here the CDR3 DNA reads TGTGCCAGCAGCCTCCGACTAGCGGGGGGGCCCGAGACCCAGTACTTC.